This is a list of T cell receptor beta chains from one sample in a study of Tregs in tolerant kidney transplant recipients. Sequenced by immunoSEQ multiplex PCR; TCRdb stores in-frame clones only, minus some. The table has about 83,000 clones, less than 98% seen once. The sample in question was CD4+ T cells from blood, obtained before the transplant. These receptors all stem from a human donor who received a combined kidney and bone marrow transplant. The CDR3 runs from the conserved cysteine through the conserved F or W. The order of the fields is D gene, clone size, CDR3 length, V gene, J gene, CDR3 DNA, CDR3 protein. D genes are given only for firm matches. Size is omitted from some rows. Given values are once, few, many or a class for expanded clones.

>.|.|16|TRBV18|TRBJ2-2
TGTGCCAGCTCGAAAGAGGTTCAGGGCGGCACCGGGGAGCTGTTTTTT
CASSKEVQGGTGELFF
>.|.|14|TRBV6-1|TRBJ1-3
TGTGCCAGCAGGGCCTGGGGGGACCAAAACACCATATATTTT
CASRAWGDQNTIYF
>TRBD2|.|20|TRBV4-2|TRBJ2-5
TGTGCCAGCAGCCAAGTTTATACGGCGGGAGCGATCACCCAGATGTCGACCCAGTACTTC
CASSQVYTAGAITQMSTQYF
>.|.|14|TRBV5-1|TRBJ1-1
TGCGCCAGCAGCCCTCGGACTTGGAACACTGAAGCTTTCTTT
CASSPRTWNTEAFF
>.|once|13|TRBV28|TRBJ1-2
TGTGCCAGCAGCCCCACAGAATTCTATGGCTACACCTTC
CASSPTEFYGYTF
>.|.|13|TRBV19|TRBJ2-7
TGTGCCAGTAGGCAGACAGGACATTACGAGCAGTACTTC
CASRQTGHYEQYF
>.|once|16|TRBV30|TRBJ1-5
TGTGCCTGGAGTAAGACAACTTCGGGAGGCAATCAGCCCCAGCATTTT
CAWSKTTSGGNQPQHF
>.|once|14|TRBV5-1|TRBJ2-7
TGCGCCAGCACCTACAGACAGGTCTCCTACGAGCAGTACTTC
CASTYRQVSYEQYF
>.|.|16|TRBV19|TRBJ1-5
TGTGCCAGTAGCTTTCTCGGGACATTTAGCAATCAGCCCCAGCATTTT
CASSFLGTFSNQPQHF
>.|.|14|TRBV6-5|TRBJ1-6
TGTGCCAGCAGTCGGAGCTCCTATAATTCACCCCTCCACTTT
CASSRSSYNSPLHF
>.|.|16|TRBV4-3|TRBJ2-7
TGCGCCAGCAGCCAAGCTTGGGCAGGCGATAGCTACGAGCAGTACTTC
CASSQAWAGDSYEQYF
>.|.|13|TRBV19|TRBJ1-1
TGTGCCACCTTGTCGGGGGGCTTGGCTGAAGCTTTCTTT
CATLSGGLAEAFF
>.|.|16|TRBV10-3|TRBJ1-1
TGTGCCATCAGTGAGTTGAAGGGGGGGGTTGGCACTGAAGCTTTCTTT
CAISELKGGVGTEAFF
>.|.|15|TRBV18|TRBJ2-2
TGTGCCAGCTCACCCTCGACAGTAGCCGGCGGGGAGCTGTTTTTT
CASSPSTVAGGELFF
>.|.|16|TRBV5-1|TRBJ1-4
TGCGCCAGCAGCTTGGTTTTACAGGGCCATAATGAAAAACTGTTTTTT
CASSLVLQGHNEKLFF
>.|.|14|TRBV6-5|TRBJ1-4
TGTGCCAGCCGGGAGGGAACAGCCATTGAAAAACTGTTTTTT
CASREGTAIEKLFF
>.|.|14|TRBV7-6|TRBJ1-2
TGTGCCAGCAGCCCAAAGGCAGGGGACTATGGCTACACCTTC
CASSPKAGDYGYTF
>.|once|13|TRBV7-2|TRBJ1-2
TGTGCCAGCAGCTTAGCTCAGGGGTATGGCTACACCTTC
CASSLAQGYGYTF
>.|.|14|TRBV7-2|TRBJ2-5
TGTGCCAGCAGGAAACCGGGAACGCGTGAGACCCAGTACTTC
CASRKPGTRETQYF
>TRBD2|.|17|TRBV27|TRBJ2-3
TGTGCCAGCAGCGTGGCCGGGACTAGCATTAGCACAGATACGCAGTATTTT
CASSVAGTSISTDTQYF
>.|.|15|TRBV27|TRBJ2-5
TGTGCCAGCAGTTTACTACCTAACCCGTTAGAGACCCAGTACTTC
CASSLLPNPLETQYF
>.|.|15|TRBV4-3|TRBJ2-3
TGCGCCAGCAGCCAAGTCGGGGGGCGCACAGATACGCAGTATTTT
CASSQVGGRTDTQYF
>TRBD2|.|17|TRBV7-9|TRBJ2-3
TGTGCCAGCAGCCCGACCCATAGCGGGAGCCTCACAGATACGCAGTATTTT
CASSPTHSGSLTDTQYF
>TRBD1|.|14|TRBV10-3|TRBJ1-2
TGTGCCATCAGTGGAACAGGGGGCGACTATGGCTACACCTTC
CAISGTGGDYGYTF
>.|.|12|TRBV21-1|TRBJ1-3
TGTGCCAGCAGCACTCAGGGAAACACCATATATTTT
CASSTQGNTIYF
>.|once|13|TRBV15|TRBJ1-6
TGTGCCACCAGCAGAGATGTATTCTCACCCCTCCACTTT
CATSRDVFSPLHF
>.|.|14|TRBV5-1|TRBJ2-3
TGCGCCAGCAGCTTGGCTAGCCGGGTCGATACGCAGTATTTT
CASSLASRVDTQYF
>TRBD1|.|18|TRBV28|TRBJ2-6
TGTGCCAGCATCTTCCGGGACAGTAGAACCTCTGGGGCCAACGTCCTGACTTTC
CASIFRDSRTSGANVLTF
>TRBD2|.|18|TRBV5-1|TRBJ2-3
TGCGCCAGCAGCTTGGGGGGACTAGCGGGATCTAGCACAGATACGCAGTATTTT
CASSLGGLAGSSTDTQYF
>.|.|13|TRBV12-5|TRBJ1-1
TGTGCTAGTGCCCTGACAGGGAACACTGAAGCTTTCTTT
CASALTGNTEAFF
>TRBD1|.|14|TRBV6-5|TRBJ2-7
TGTGCCAGCAGAGAGTACAGGGGACCCTACGAGCAGTACTTC
CASREYRGPYEQYF
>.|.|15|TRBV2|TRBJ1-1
TGTGCCAGCAGCCCCCTCAAAGACAGGTACACTGAAGCTTTCTTT
CASSPLKDRYTEAFF
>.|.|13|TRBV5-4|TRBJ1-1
TGTGCCAGCACCTCTGGGCTACGTACTGAAGCTTTCTTT
CASTSGLRTEAFF
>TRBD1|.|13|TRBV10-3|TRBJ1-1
TGTGCCATCACCGAAGGACAGGGGCCTGAAGCTTTCTTT
CAITEGQGPEAFF
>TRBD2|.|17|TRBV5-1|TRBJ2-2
TGCGCCAGCAGCTTGGGGGGACTAGCGGGAGGCACCGGGGAGCTGTTTTTT
CASSLGGLAGGTGELFF
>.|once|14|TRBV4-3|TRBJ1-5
TGCGCCAGCAGCCAAGGGTTGGGCGATCAGCCCCAGCATTTT
CASSQGLGDQPQHF
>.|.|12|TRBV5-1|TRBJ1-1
TGCGCCAGCACGGGACAGAACACTGAAGCTTTCTTT
CASTGQNTEAFF
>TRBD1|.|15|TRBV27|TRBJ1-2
TGTGCCAGCAGGTTAACCGGGACAGGGCACTATGGCTACACCTTC
CASRLTGTGHYGYTF
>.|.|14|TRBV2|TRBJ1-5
TGTGCCAGCAGTGAAAACGGGGGGACTCAGCCCCAGCATTTT
CASSENGGTQPQHF
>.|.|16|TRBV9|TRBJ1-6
TGTGCCAGCAGCGAAGCCTCCGGGGTCGGTAATTCACCCCTCCACTTT
CASSEASGVGNSPLHF
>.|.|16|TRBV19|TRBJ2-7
TGTGCCAGTAGCAACCCCTTCCAGGCGGGTTACTACGAGCAGTACTTC
CASSNPFQAGYYEQYF
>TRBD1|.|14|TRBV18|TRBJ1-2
TGTGCCAGCTCACTACCCGGGACAGACTATGGCTACACCTTC
CASSLPGTDYGYTF
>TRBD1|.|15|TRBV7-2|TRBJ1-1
TGTGCCAGCAGCTCGCCCGACAGGGGGAACACTGAAGCTTTCTTT
CASSSPDRGNTEAFF
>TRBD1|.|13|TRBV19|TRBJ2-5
TGTGCCAGTAGAGCAGGGACAGAAGAGACCCAGTACTTC
CASRAGTEETQYF
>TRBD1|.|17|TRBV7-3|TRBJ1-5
TGTGCCAGCAGCCGGGGACAGGGGTATCCCTTTAATCAGCCCCAGCATTTT
CASSRGQGYPFNQPQHF
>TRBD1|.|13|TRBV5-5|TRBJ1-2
TGTGCCAGCAAAACAGGGGAGTTCTATGGCTACACCTTC
CASKTGEFYGYTF
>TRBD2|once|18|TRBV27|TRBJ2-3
TGTGCCAGCAGCAATTTAGGATCTAGCGGGGGTGTAACAGATACGCAGTATTTT
CASSNLGSSGGVTDTQYF
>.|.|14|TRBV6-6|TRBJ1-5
TGTGCCAGCAGTTACAAGCGCCAAGATCAGCCCCAGCATTTT
CASSYKRQDQPQHF